This TCR beta chain was sequenced for a study of T cell responses to AZD1222 COVID-19 vaccine. General study results and limits: Spike-specific TCR repertoires showed rising breadth and depth after two AZD1222 doses.

Note on this clone: The antigen remains unidentified.

V trimming: 6 bases; J trimming: 0 bases; junction bases outside the gene matches: 8. Germline values: CDR1 LNHDA, CDR2 SQIVND (reference sequence). The CDR3 length is 18 residues. Profiling relied on immunoSEQ multiplex PCR, and the TCRdb table lists in-frame clones only, not all of them. The sample has about 270,000 clones; 85% to 95% are singletons. The source is an adult who received the AZD1222 COVID-19 vaccine. The starting material was peripheral blood, obtained 28 days after the second AZD1222 dose. The chain carries TRBV19 and TRBJ2-1, with 13 bases lining up with TRBD2. CDR3 nucleotide sequence: TGTGCCAGTAGCCCGGGACTAGCGGGATTCGGCTCCTACAATGAGCAGTTCTTC. Protein sequence: CASSPGLAGFGSYNEQFF.